These 21 T cell receptor beta chains came from one sample sequenced in a study of STAT3 mutations in large granular lymphocyte leukemia. Method: immunoSEQ multiplex PCR; TCRdb's copy keeps in-frame clones and lacks some. The sample records around 4,000 clones, about 81% being singletons. Overall study results and limits: At least one immunodominant TCR beta clonotype appeared in every T-cell large granular lymphocyte leukemia patient.

What these receptors recognize is not known. Sequenced input: peripheral blood mononuclear cells. Receptors were obtained from a boy between 5 and 17 years old with T-cell large granular lymphocyte leukemia. Some clones in this sample may be carry-over from other donors' samples.

The V gene is TRBV5-4, the J gene TRBJ1-1; no clear D. The CDR3 loop spans 12 amino acids. Trimming stripped 2 bases from V and 7 bases from J, with 9 bases between. The germline V gene has CDR1 SGHNT and CDR2 YYREEE (reference sequence). CDR3 amino acids: CASSFGTFEAFF. The CDR3 DNA follows: TGTGCCAGCAGCTTCGGTACATTTGAAGCTTTCTTT.

The chain employs TRBV6-1 and TRBJ2-3; 10 bases are a match to TRBD2. This CDR3 has 15 residues. V trimming: 7 bases; J trimming: 1 base; junction bases outside the gene matches: 5. Germline V gene sequence: CDR1 MNHNS, CDR2 SASEGT. The CDR3: CASTALAGGTDTQYF. DNA for the CDR3: TGTGCCAGCACTGCGCTAGCGGGGGGCACAGATACGCAGTATTTT.

This clone was observed a single time. The chain carries TRBV6-9 and TRBJ2-7; 7 nucleotides match TRBD2. CDR3 length: 15 residues. The V gene end was trimmed by 5 bases and the J gene end by 2 bases; junction bases not matched to a gene: 9. CDR1 is MNHGY and CDR2 is SVAAGI in the germline V gene. The CDR3 nucleotides read TGTGCCAGCAGTCCAAGCCGGGAGGCAACCTACGAGCAGTACTTC. This gives the protein CASSPSREATYEQYF.

This chain connects TRBV4-1 to TRBJ2-5; D is uncertain. Trimming left V 0 bases short and J 5 bases short, with 19 bases between. CDR1 and CDR2 (germline): MGHRA, YSYEKL. There are 17 residues in the CDR3. This CDR3 is CASSQDQARGVEETQYF. Written as DNA, the CDR3 is TGCGCCAGCAGCCAAGATCAGGCTAGAGGAGTTGAGGAGACCCAGTACTTC.

The V and J genes are TRBV30 and TRBJ1-5, with TRBD1 as a possible D gene (5 bases). Germline values: CDR1 GTSNPN, CDR2 SVGIG (reference sequence). The V and J ends lost 1 base and 0 bases respectively, with 16 bases between them. The CDR3 loop spans 17 amino acids. CDR3 region: CAWSGGRQSYSNQPQHF. The CDR3 DNA sequence: TGTGCCTGGAGTGGGGGAAGACAGTCATATAGCAATCAGCCCCAGCATTTT.

This clone showed up just once. The chain is built from TRBV30 and TRBJ1-2, with D maybe TRBD1 (5 bases). Germline V CDR1 and CDR2: GTSNPN, SVGIG (reference sequence). CDR3 size: 12 residues. The CDR3 DNA is TGTTCTATGGGGAGGGGCGACTATGGCTACACCTTC. Its protein product is CSMGRGDYGYTF.

The chain couples TRBV5-1 to TRBJ2-7; no reliable D call. There are 14 residues in the CDR3. Per germline, CDR1 SGHRS and CDR2 YFSETQ. Between the trimmed V and J ends, which lost 4 bases and 2 bases, there was a span of 13 bases. The chain's CDR3 is CASSPPWAPYEQYF. CDR3 coding DNA: TGCGCCAGCAGCCCACCGTGGGCCCCCTACGAGCAGTACTTC.

The chain joins TRBV5-1 to TRBJ1-5; no clear D. V gave up 0 bases and J gave up 4 bases, with 8 bases separating them. Germline V gene lookup returns CDR1 SGHRS and CDR2 YFSETQ. The CDR3 runs 14 residues. DNA of the CDR3: TGCGCCAGCAGCTTGGAGCCCGGGAATCAGCCCCAGCATTTT. Protein: CASSLEPGNQPQHF.

The J gene is TRBJ2-3, the V gene TRBV5-6; D may be TRBD2 (6 bases). Germline V CDR1 and CDR2: SGHDT, YYEEEE. Deletions cut 4 bases from V and 5 bases from J, with 11 bases between. This CDR3 comprises 13 residues. The CDR3 DNA sequence: TGTGCCAGCAGCCCTACGGGGGTAGATACGCAGTATTTT. This codes for CASSPTGVDTQYF.

The CDR3: CASSFRSGMSYEQYF. The DNA for the CDR3 is TGCGCCAGCAGTTTTCGTAGCGGGATGTCCTACGAGCAGTACTTC. The genes are TRBV5-1 and TRBJ2-7; 8 nucleotides align to TRBD2. CDR1 is SGHRS, CDR2 YFSETQ, per germline. V gave up 5 bases and J gave up 1 base; unmatched junction bases: 8. CDR3 length equals 15 residues. Filled out from reference TRBV5-1 and TRBJ2-7, the complete variable domain reads KAGVTQTPRYLIKTRGQQVTLSCSPISGHRSVSWYQQTPGQGLQFLFEYFSETQRNKGNFPGRFSGRQFSNSRSEMNVSTLELGDSALYLCASSFRSGMSYEQYFGPGTRLTVT.

V usage is TRBV5-1 and J usage is TRBJ2-3; D gene ambiguous. V was trimmed by 0 bases and J by 2 bases, leaving 4 bases between them. Germline lookup yields CDR1 SGHRS and CDR2 YFSETQ. CDR3 length: 13 amino acids. The CDR3, as DNA: TGCGCCAGCAGCTTGGGATTCACAGATACGCAGTATTTT. The encoded protein is CASSLGFTDTQYF.

CDR3 sequence: CASSLIAGGEETQYF. As DNA, the CDR3 is TGCGCCAGCAGCTTGATAGCGGGGGGAGAAGAGACCCAGTACTTC. The gene calls are TRBV5-1 and TRBJ2-5; 10 bases fit TRBD2. This CDR3 has 15 amino acids. From germline, CDR1 is SGHRS and CDR2 YFSETQ. V was pared by 1 base and J by 3 bases, with 3 bases of the junction left unmatched. Combining the CDR3 with reference TRBV5-1 and TRBJ2-5 gives the whole variable domain KAGVTQTPRYLIKTRGQQVTLSCSPISGHRSVSWYQQTPGQGLQFLFEYFSETQRNKGNFPGRFSGRQFSNSRSEMNVSTLELGDSALYLCASSLIAGGEETQYFGPGTRLLVL.

This chain joins TRBV5-1 and TRBJ2-7; no clear D gene. Between the trimmed V and J ends, which lost 0 bases and 1 base, there was a span of 8 bases. Germline-derived CDR1 and CDR2 are SGHRS and YFSETQ. This CDR3 region has 14 residues. The CDR3 coding sequence is TGCGCCAGCAGCTTGGGTGATCCGTCCTACGAGCAGTACTTC. This translates into CASSLGDPSYEQYF. The whole variable domain, remainder taken from reference TRBV5-1 and TRBJ2-7, is KAGVTQTPRYLIKTRGQQVTLSCSPISGHRSVSWYQQTPGQGLQFLFEYFSETQRNKGNFPGRFSGRQFSNSRSEMNVSTLELGDSALYLCASSLGDPSYEQYFGPGTRLTVT.

The chain carries TRBV28 and TRBJ2-7, with D unresolved. Germline V CDR1 and CDR2: MDHEN, SYDVKM. This CDR3 is 11 amino acids long. Trimming stripped 7 bases from V and 6 bases from J, with 10 bases between. The CDR3 sequence is CASTKEVEQYF. The CDR3 coding sequence is TGTGCCAGCACCAAAGAGGTCGAGCAGTACTTC.

CDR3 residues: CASSLGTGYSYEQYF. As DNA, the CDR3 is TGTGCCAGCAGCTTAGGGACAGGGTATTCCTACGAGCAGTACTTC. The rearrangement joins TRBV5-6 to TRBJ2-7; 9 nucleotides agree with TRBD1. CDR3 length: 15 amino acids. Germline CDR1 and CDR2: SGHDT and YYEEEE. V was clipped by 2 bases and J by 1 base; unmatched bases: 4.

This chain joins TRBV7-9 and TRBJ2-3; D call uncertain. Between the trimmed V and J ends, which lost 3 bases and 2 bases, there was a span of 15 bases. Germline loops: CDR1 SEHNR, CDR2 FQNEAQ (reference sequence). CDR3 length equals 16 residues. The CDR3 DNA is TGTGCCAGCAGCTTGTTTGGGGTGGGCCACACAGATACGCAGTATTTT. This codes for CASSLFGVGHTDTQYF.

The genes are TRBV6-1 and TRBJ1-2, with 7 bases matching TRBD1. Germline values: CDR1 MNHNS, CDR2 SASEGT. The ends lost 7 bases at V and 8 bases at J; junction bases unmatched: 13. This CDR3 contains 14 residues. The CDR3 coding sequence is TGTGCCAGCACAACAGGGGCTCCCCAGGGGGGCTACACCTTC. Its protein product is CASTTGAPQGGYTF.

The chain uses TRBV4-1 and TRBJ1-2, with 8 bases that match TRBD1. V lost 4 bases to trimming and J lost 4 bases; unmatched junction nucleotides: 8. CDR3 length equals 15 residues. The germline V gene has CDR1 MGHRA and CDR2 YSYEKL. Here the CDR3 DNA reads TGCGCCAGCAGCCTTTCGGACAGGGCTAGCTATGGCTACACCTTC. It codes for CASSLSDRASYGYTF.

This chain connects TRBV29-1 to TRBJ2-6; TRBD1 matches 10 bases. The V segment lost 7 bases and the J segment 0 bases; nucleotides outside the gene matches: 12. The CDR3 has 18 amino acids. CDR1 is SQVTM and CDR2 is ANQGSEA in the germline V gene. Written as DNA, the CDR3 is TGCAGCGCCCTGGACACCGGGACAGGGGTCTCTGGGGCCAACGTCCTGACTTTC. Protein sequence: CSALDTGTGVSGANVLTF.

This clone was detected only once. The chain recombines TRBV29-1 with TRBJ1-1; D is ambiguous. The germline V gene has CDR1 SQVTM and CDR2 ANQGSEA. V gave up 6 bases and J gave up 2 bases, with 13 bases separating them. The CDR3 is 13 residues long. CDR3 bases: TGCAGCGTGGGGAACAGAGCCAACACTGAAGCTTTCTTT. As protein: CSVGNRANTEAFF.

The V call is TRBV25-1, the J call TRBJ2-7; 7 bases agree with TRBD1. There are 14 residues in the CDR3. The germline gives CDR1 MGHDK, CDR2 SYGVNS. V lost 3 bases to trimming and J lost 4 bases; unmatched junction nucleotides: 6. CDR3 residues: CASSEGQGVYEQYF. As DNA, the CDR3 is TGTGCCAGCAGTGAGGGCCAGGGGGTTTACGAGCAGTACTTC.